One TCR beta chain is described in this entry. Measured with immunoSEQ multiplex PCR; TCRdb has only the in-frame clones, and not every one. The sample shows about 89,000 clones, 94% of them seen only once. The sample is drawn from a study of T cell changes during pregnancy in multiple sclerosis. CDR3 size: 18 residues. V dropped 0 bases and J dropped 3; count of bases not matched to a gene: 8. Germline lookup yields CDR1 SNHLY and CDR2 FYNNEI. The rearrangement links TRBV2 to TRBJ2-1; 10 nucleotides align to TRBD2. The TCR was taken from a female donor in good health, enrolled as a control in a pregnancy study. The sequences come from peripheral blood, collected after pregnancy. The CDR3 nucleotides read TGTGCCAGCAGTGAAGCAGGGCTAGCGGGAGTTTTCTACAATGAGCAGTTCTTC. This sequence encodes CASSEAGLAGVFYNEQFF.